A selection of T cell receptor beta chains follows, all from one sample in a study of blood T cell repertoires in COVID-19. TCRdb keeps only in-frame clones here, not all; method: immunoSEQ multiplex PCR. The table lists 150,000 to 200,000 clones, about 93% of them singletons. The sequenced material came from peripheral blood. The source is a man aged 45-65 years with acute or convalescent COVID-19. The CDR3 runs from the conserved cysteine through the conserved F or W. D genes are given only for firm matches. Size tells how often a clone was seen (once, few, many) or the class of an expanded clone, and some rows leave it out.

v_call	d_call	clone_size	j_call	cdr3_aa	cdr3_nt
TRBV7-9	TRBD2	NA	TRBJ2-5	CASSLGNLAGGYETQYF	TGTGCCAGCAGCTTAGGAAACCTAGCGGGGGGTTATGAGACCCAGTACTTC
TRBV6-6	NA	NA	TRBJ2-7	CASSYSGAPYGEQYF	TGTGCCAGCAGTTACTCGGGAGCACCCTATGGGGAGCAGTACTTC
TRBV27	TRBD1	NA	TRBJ1-2	CASRIRSGGQGPDYGYTF	TGTGCCAGCAGAATACGATCGGGCGGACAGGGTCCGGACTATGGCTACACCTTC
TRBV19	NA	few	TRBJ2-6	CASSGSGGESPSGANVLTF	TGTGCCAGTAGTGGGTCGGGGGGCGAGAGCCCCTCTGGGGCCAACGTCCTGACTTTC
TRBV9	TRBD1	NA	TRBJ1-2	CASSDRGQGISSGRYGYTF	TGTGCCAGCAGCGACCGAGGACAGGGAATTAGTTCGGGTCGATATGGCTACACCTTC
TRBV20-1	NA	NA	TRBJ2-5	CSGHQETQYF	TGCAGTGGGCACCAAGAGACCCAGTACTTC
TRBV9	TRBD1	NA	TRBJ1-2	CASSVATGGNYGYTF	TGTGCCAGCAGCGTAGCGACAGGGGGTAACTATGGCTACACCTTC
TRBV7-8	TRBD2	once	TRBJ2-2	CASRLAGANPGELFF	TGTGCCAGCAGACTAGCGGGGGCCAACCCCGGGGAGCTGTTTTTT
TRBV12-5	TRBD1	once	TRBJ2-5	CASGLRPIGDSQETQYF	TGTGCTAGTGGTTTGAGACCCATAGGGGACAGCCAAGAGACCCAGTACTTC
TRBV11-2	NA	few	TRBJ1-1	CASREYTEAFF	TGTGCCAGCAGGGAGTACACTGAAGCTTTCTTT
TRBV28	NA	once	TRBJ1-5	CASSSGGNQPQHF	TGTGCCAGCAGTTCTGGGGGGAATCAGCCCCAGCATTTT
TRBV18	NA	NA	TRBJ1-4	CASSPRQATNEKLFF	TGTGCCAGCTCACCCAGACAGGCAACTAATGAAAAACTGTTTTTT
TRBV27	NA	NA	TRBJ1-2	CASRSFYGYTF	TGTGCCAGCAGGTCGTTCTATGGCTACACCTTC
TRBV18	TRBD1	NA	TRBJ2-7	CASSRTGTGVDEQYF	TGTGCCAGCTCACGGACAGGGACAGGGGTTGACGAGCAGTACTTC
TRBV28	TRBD1	NA	TRBJ1-5	CASSLIGQGDGGNQPQHF	TGTGCCAGCAGTTTAATTGGACAGGGGGATGGGGGCAATCAGCCCCAGCATTTT
TRBV28	NA	NA	TRBJ1-4	CASSPSAQGWNEKLFF	TGTGCCAGCAGTCCCTCGGCCCAGGGGTGGAATGAAAAACTGTTTTTT
TRBV28	NA	NA	TRBJ1-2	CASSSRKNYGYTF	TGTGCCAGCAGTTCGAGGAAGAACTATGGCTACACCTTC
TRBV4-1	NA	NA	TRBJ1-2	CASSHLEGDYGYTF	TGCGCCAGCAGCCACTTAGAGGGAGACTATGGCTACACCTTC
TRBV18	NA	once	TRBJ2-3	CASSPSGGTDTQYF	TGTGCCAGCTCACCGAGCGGAGGCACAGATACGCAGTATTTT
TRBV5-1	TRBD2	NA	TRBJ2-1	CASSFSSGGLFSYNEQFF	TGCGCCAGCAGCTTCTCTAGCGGGGGATTATTTTCCTACAATGAGCAGTTCTTC